What follows is one T cell receptor beta chain and its context. Its antigen is undetermined. The data are from a study of cytomegalovirus exposure and HLA in healthy donors. Study overall: Falling in the Caucasian-associated ancestry cluster were about 82% of about 400 genotyped donors. General study results and limits: Differences between HLA loci emerged in a later analysis of TCR association rates, with DRB1 most and HLA-C fewest. It emerged from a later analysis that several of the most significant clusters appeared to be linked to common viral pathogens. Compared with the roughly 700-donor mean, an Asian-associated ancestry cluster reportedly had fewer N-insertions, according to a later analysis.

PCR was performed using 60 Vbeta and 13 Jbeta primers. Produced via immunoSEQ multiplex PCR; TCRdb's table is partial and in-frame only. Of approximately 130,000 clones in the sample, approximately 80% were seen once. The length of the CDR3 is 14 residues. The germline V and J ends were trimmed by 7 bases and 6 bases, with 16 bases remaining between them. The germline V gene encodes CDR1 MNHNY and CDR2 SVGAGI (reference sequence). The receptor was derived from a man between 35 and 55 years old in good health and CMV-seronegative. The sample consisted of PBMCs. The V gene is TRBV6-6, the J gene TRBJ1-3; possibly TRBD1 for D (5 bases). The CDR3 sequence is CASTTGETLNTIYF. The DNA for the CDR3 is TGTGCCAGCACGACGGGGGAGACCTTAAACACCATATATTTT.